Reported below is one TCR beta chain. The antigen it recognizes is unknown. Per-nucleotide qualities are absent, and no much larger clonotype sits a single base away. The germline V gene yields KGHSH for CDR1 and LQKENI for CDR2. V gives up 4 bases and J gives up 8 bases, and the segment between their germline ends measures 12 bases. Its CDR3 holds 13 amino acids, cysteine through phenylalanine. The retained sequence is limited to the CDR3, 39 bases, with the frame set at the first base. Participants in the prospective study were enrolled through a virtual design, were aged roughly 18 to 100 years, and lived in approximately 25 United States geographic areas. In the prospective study, cohorts were assigned on the basis of participant-reported clinical history obtained from a screening survey and a study questionnaire. Exposed participants had been in contact with someone with a PCR-confirmed or clinician-diagnosed COVID-19 case within 2 weeks of study entry. Each participant in the prospective study had whole blood, serum and a nasopharyngeal or oropharyngeal swab collected by mobile phlebotomists. Over a roughly two-month period, participants in the prospective study had the option of providing additional blood draws and questionnaires. Before DNA extraction, prospective study blood samples were shipped either frozen or at room temperature.

This sample is part of a study of blood T cell repertoires in COVID-19 (dated by TCRdb to 2020 to 2021). Some background on the complete study: The collaborator samples originated in the United States, Italy and Spain and spanned the acute and convalescent phases of COVID-19. The prospective study material was composed of cDNA or gDNA derived from T cells, B-cell-depleted T cells, or PBMCs. Subjects who had been exposed to COVID-19, were actively infected with it, or had recovered from it provided the deeply sampled blood TCRbeta repertoires that made up the dataset. The repertoires were released in a freely available public database intended as a resource for research on the immune response to SARS-CoV-2. The samples were drawn from the first 160 participants of the ongoing ImmuneRACE study and from about 1,200 subjects provided by 6 global collaborators. A de-identified subject ID, COVID-19 status, age in years and sex were almost always included in the sample metadata. Where available, HLA class I and class II types were obtained from metadata supplied by the sample provider rather than from assay-based typing.

The immunoSEQ Assay, a bias-controlled multiplex PCR, was used to amplify TCRbeta CDR3 regions from genomic DNA. Turning to the authors' computational methods: The number of nucleated cells in each sample was estimated by amplification of reference gene primers within the assay. To quantify the absolute abundance of each unique TCRbeta CDR3 rearrangement, sequence reads were collapsed and filtered. For each sample, productive Simpson clonality was calculated as the square root of Simpson's diversity index across productive rearrangements. Imported from immuneACCESS, the table was reduced by TCRdb to in-frame sequences with V and J called. These copies leave out some clones; in studies compared against another copy, an unresolved V gene accounts for under half, and the cause of the remainder is not known. That table supplies the V and J calls and clone size; D and trimming were determined from the DNA. For this sample there are about 240,000 clones; about 80% appear just once. The ten top clones hold around 3.3% of the sample.

The paper as a whole reports these results and caveats: The quantity of clinical and demographic metadata differed by source and by participant and was supplied without curation.

The sequence was collected from a woman in her thirties or forties who had been exposed to COVID-19. Sequencing was done on a sample of PBMCs or T cells enriched from blood (not recorded which). The chain joins TRBV18 to TRBJ2-1; D gene: possibly TRBD2, on 5 matching bases. CDR3 loop: CASSHPSLDEQFF. The nucleotide sequence reads TGTGCCAGCTCACATCCTAGCTTGGATGAGCAGTTCTTC.